This T cell receptor (beta chain) comes out of a study of T-cell reconstitution after alpha-beta-depleted transplantation in children. Study outcomes and limitations: Certain patients had high TCRbeta diversity at day 60, and it came from recipient T cells and thymic progenitors that survived.

As concerns this clonotype: Antigen: not known.

Preparation of the TCRbeta library was carried out with unique molecular identifiers. One entry per CDR3 protein, called by TCRdb with MiXCR from the PCR reads. Of some 450,000 distinct CDR3 sequences in the sample, roughly 44% were seen once. This sequence originates from a girl aged 2 to 10 with aplastic anemia, due to receive a stem cell transplant. Sequencing was performed on PBMCs, taken before TCRalphabeta/CD19-depleted stem cell transplant.

The CDR3 DNA is TGCAGTGCCCCGAAGATAGGGAAGGGGGCCTCCTACAATGAGCAGTTCTTC. This sequence encodes CSAPKIGKGASYNEQFF. V and J are TRBV20-1 and TRBJ2-1; 7 bases match TRBD1. Germline-derived CDR1 and CDR2 are DFQATT and SNEGSKA (reference sequence). Trimming at V came to 6 bases and at J to 0 bases, leaving 14 bases not matched to a gene. This CDR3 contains 17 residues.